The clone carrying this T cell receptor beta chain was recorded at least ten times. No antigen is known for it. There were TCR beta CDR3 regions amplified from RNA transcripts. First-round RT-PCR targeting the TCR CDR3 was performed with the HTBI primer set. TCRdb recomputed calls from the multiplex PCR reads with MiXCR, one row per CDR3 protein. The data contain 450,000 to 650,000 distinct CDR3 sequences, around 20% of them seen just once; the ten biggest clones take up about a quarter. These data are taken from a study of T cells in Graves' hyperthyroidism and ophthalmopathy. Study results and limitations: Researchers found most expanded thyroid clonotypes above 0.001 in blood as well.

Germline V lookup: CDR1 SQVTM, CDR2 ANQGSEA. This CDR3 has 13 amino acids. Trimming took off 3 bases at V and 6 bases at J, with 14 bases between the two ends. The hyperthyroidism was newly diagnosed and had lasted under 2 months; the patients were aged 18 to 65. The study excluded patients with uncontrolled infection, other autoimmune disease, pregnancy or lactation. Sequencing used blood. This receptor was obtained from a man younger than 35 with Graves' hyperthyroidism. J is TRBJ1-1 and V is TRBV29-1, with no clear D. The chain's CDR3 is CSVDSGVNAEAFF. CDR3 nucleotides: TGCAGCGTTGATTCCGGGGTTAACGCTGAAGCTTTCTTT.